The clone carrying this TCR beta chain occurred many times. Its antigen is not identified. The CDR3 runs 16 residues. V lost 5 bases and J 0 bases, leaving 14 bases between the germline ends. This sample stems from a study of identical twins. General observations from the study: Its conclusions, products of cross-sectional statistical analysis, did not come from following the same donors. Among out-of-frame alpha sequences shared by twins, low generation probability occurred in excess. Partial confounding of zero-insertion analyses by invariant MAIT and iNKT cells was possible.

Unique molecular identifiers were present on the cDNA, which also gained a universal primer site by template switching. TCRdb fed the 5' RACE reads into MiXCR, producing one record per CDR3 protein. The table shows about 390,000 distinct CDR3 sequences, with roughly 9% occurring only once. The receptor comes from a woman in her forties or fifties in good health. The V call is TRBV12-3 or TRBV12-4, the J call TRBJ1-5; weak D call: TRBD1 (5 bases). Specimen: naive T cells sorted from blood. The CDR3 region is CASSPNPGFSNQPQHF. The CDR3 nucleotides read TGTGCCAGCAGTCCTAATCCAGGGTTTAGCAATCAGCCCCAGCATTTT.